These T cell receptor beta chains were read from a single sample in a study of shared clonotypes between healthy human individuals. Sequencing used immunoSEQ multiplex PCR; TCRdb keeps in-frame clones, though not all of them. The sample includes around 340,000 clones, 73% of them seen just once. The sequencing input was memory CD4+ T cells sorted from blood. The receptors here all came from a man younger than 45 in good health. CDR3s include the opening cysteine and the closing phenylalanine or tryptophan. Each record gives: clone size, J gene, D gene, V gene, CDR3 DNA, CDR3 protein. A D gene is named only where the DNA matches it firmly. Where a row states a size, it is once, few, many or the class of an expanded clone; other rows omit it.

abundance: NA
j_gene: TRBJ1-2
d_gene: TRBD1
v_gene: TRBV6-1
CDR3nt: TGTGCCAGCAGTTCGGGACAGGGACGTTATGGCTACACCTTC
CDR3aa: CASSSGQGRYGYTF

abundance: NA
j_gene: TRBJ2-1
d_gene: TRBD2
v_gene: TRBV19
CDR3nt: TGTGCCAGTAGTTCGGTGATAGCGGGATACAATGAGCAGTTCTTC
CDR3aa: CASSSVIAGYNEQFF

abundance: NA
j_gene: TRBJ2-7
d_gene: NA
v_gene: TRBV6-1
CDR3nt: TGTGCCAGCAGTGGACTAGAGACCTACGAGCAGTACTTC
CDR3aa: CASSGLETYEQYF

abundance: NA
j_gene: TRBJ1-4
d_gene: TRBD1
v_gene: TRBV11-2
CDR3nt: TGTGCCAGCAGCCGGGGACAGGTTGAAAAACTGTTTTTT
CDR3aa: CASSRGQVEKLFF

abundance: once
j_gene: TRBJ1-2
d_gene: TRBD1
v_gene: TRBV5-6
CDR3nt: TGTGCCAGCAGCGTGGGACAGGAGGAAGAACACTATGGCTACACCTTC
CDR3aa: CASSVGQEEEHYGYTF

abundance: NA
j_gene: TRBJ2-2
d_gene: NA
v_gene: TRBV5-5
CDR3nt: TGTGCCAGCAGCCCCCGGACACAACACGGGGAGCTGTTTTTT
CDR3aa: CASSPRTQHGELFF

abundance: NA
j_gene: TRBJ1-4
d_gene: NA
v_gene: TRBV9
CDR3nt: TGTGCCAGCAGCGCCACAGGCGGCGTCGGGGAAAAACTGTTTTTT
CDR3aa: CASSATGGVGEKLFF

abundance: NA
j_gene: TRBJ2-7
d_gene: NA
v_gene: TRBV5-5
CDR3nt: TGTGCCAGCAGCTTGTCTGGAACCTACGAGCAGTACTTC
CDR3aa: CASSLSGTYEQYF

abundance: NA
j_gene: TRBJ2-7
d_gene: TRBD1
v_gene: TRBV27
CDR3nt: TGTGCCAGCCAGAGGACAGGGGGCTACGAGCAGTACTTC
CDR3aa: CASQRTGGYEQYF

abundance: NA
j_gene: TRBJ2-7
d_gene: TRBD1
v_gene: TRBV6-5
CDR3nt: TGTGCCAGCAGTTACTCGCAACAGGGGGCCTACGAGCAGTACTTC
CDR3aa: CASSYSQQGAYEQYF

abundance: NA
j_gene: TRBJ2-7
d_gene: NA
v_gene: TRBV6-1
CDR3nt: TGTGCCAGCAGTACGGTGAACCGAACCTACGAGCAGTACTTC
CDR3aa: CASSTVNRTYEQYF

abundance: NA
j_gene: TRBJ2-7
d_gene: NA
v_gene: TRBV2
CDR3nt: TGTGCCAGCAGTGGAGGGCGGGACTACGAGCAGTACTTC
CDR3aa: CASSGGRDYEQYF

abundance: NA
j_gene: TRBJ2-5
d_gene: NA
v_gene: TRBV10-3
CDR3nt: TGTGCCATCAGTGAAGGATTTGTGGAGACCCAGTACTTC
CDR3aa: CAISEGFVETQYF